These 32 T cell receptor beta chains share one sample of origin, sequenced in a study of T cell repertoires in cytomegalovirus infection. TCRdb recomputed calls from the reads with MiXCR, one row per CDR3 protein. The sample lists 350,000 to 500,000 distinct CDR3 sequences, roughly 30% occurring once. What was sequenced was PBMCs. These receptors were obtained from a human donor in good health (CMV status not recorded). Some clones in this sample may be carry-over from other donors' samples.

Concerning this clonotype itself: Possible read error: a much larger clone is one base away. Since the CDR3 does not end with the conserved phenylalanine or tryptophan, this likely comes from a read error. The V gene is TRBV5-4, the J gene TRBJ1-2; the D is unclear. The V gene's germline CDR1 is SGHNT and CDR2 YYREEE (reference sequence). This CDR3 is 14 amino acids long. Between the trimmed V and J ends, which lost 0 bases and 8 bases, there was a span of 14 bases. The CDR3 is CASSLAVTSFGYTI. The CDR3 region has the DNA TGTGCCAGCAGCTTGGCGGTCACCAGTTTCGGCTACACCATC.

The chain employs TRBV27 and TRBJ2-3, with a weak D call TRBD2 (5 bases). In germline, CDR1 is MNHEY, CDR2 SMNVEV (reference sequence). This CDR3 has 15 amino acids. V lost 5 bases to trimming and J lost 2 bases, with 14 bases between them. The CDR3 is CASSKTGKTTDTQYF. The CDR3 nucleotides read TGTGCCAGCAGTAAAACCGGGAAGACCACAGATACGCAGTATTTT.

This clonotype was observed a handful of times. The chain uses TRBV7-2 and TRBJ2-2, with D uncertain. This CDR3 spans 13 amino acids. V was trimmed by 1 base and J by 8 bases, leaving 8 bases between them. Germline assignment: CDR1 SGHTA and CDR2 FQGNSA. The CDR3 DNA follows: TGTGCCAGCAGCTTAGGTTCTCATGGGGAGCTGTTTTTT. It yields the protein CASSLGSHGELFF.

This clonotype was seen a handful of times. V gene TRBV7-9 combines with J gene TRBJ2-5, with D perhaps matching TRBD1 (6 bases). Per the germline V gene, CDR1 is SEHNR and CDR2 is FQNEAQ (reference sequence). Between the trimmed V and J ends, which lost 4 bases and 1 base, there was a span of 10 bases. CDR3 size: 14 residues. DNA for the CDR3: TGTGCCAGCAGCTGGACAGAGCCCCAAGAGACCCAGTACTTC. It is translated as CASSWTEPQETQYF.

This clonotype was detected a few times. This chain connects TRBV19 to TRBJ1-6, with unresolved D. This CDR3 is 15 amino acids long. The germline V and J ends were trimmed by 7 bases and 0 bases, with 10 bases remaining between them. Germline CDR1 reads LNHDA; CDR2 reads SQIVND (reference sequence). CDR3 DNA: TGTGCCAGTACTACGTCGGACTCCTATAATTCACCCCTCCACTTT. Amino acids: CASTTSDSYNSPLHF. Full variable domain (remainder filled in from reference TRBV19 and TRBJ1-6): DGGITQSPKYLFRKEGQNVTLSCEQNLNHDAMYWYRQDPGQGLRLIYYSQIVNDFQKGDIAEGYSVSREKKESFPLTVTSAQKNPTAFYLCASTTSDSYNSPLHFGNGTRLTVT.

The V and J genes are TRBV6-5 and TRBJ1-1, with D tentatively TRBD1 (5 bases). CDR1 and CDR2 (germline): MNHEY, SVGAGI. The CDR3 loop spans 15 amino acids. V lost 2 bases to trimming and J lost 5 bases, with 15 bases between them. CDR3 in DNA: TGTGCCAGCAGTTACGGGGGGAGTCCGGTTACTGAAGCTTTCTTT. The encoded protein is CASSYGGSPVTEAFF.

A word on this clonotype: With a much larger clone just one base away, this may be a read error. The chain carries TRBV7-2 and TRBJ2-7, with 7 bases fitting TRBD2. This CDR3 region has 19 residues. Germline-derived CDR1 and CDR2 are SGHTA and FQGNSA. The CDR3 region has the DNA TGTGCCAGCAGCGCCCTTCCAGCGGGGCCCGGAAGCCCTACCTACGAGAAGTACTTC. Translating gives CASSALPAGPGSPTYEKYF.

This clonotype was counted ten times or more. J is TRBJ2-7 and V is TRBV7-8; D is unresolved. This CDR3 is 15 amino acids long. Germline V lookup: CDR1 SGHVS, CDR2 FQNEAQ. The V gene lost 1 base and the J gene lost 6 bases, with 16 bases spanning the gap. The CDR3 here is CASSLELAGEIEQYF. The CDR3 DNA is TGTGCCAGCAGCTTAGAGCTTGCAGGCGAAATCGAGCAGTACTTC.

This clonotype was seen just once. The chain recombines TRBV10-3 with TRBJ1-5, with a weak D call TRBD1 (6 bases). This CDR3 has 15 amino acids. Per the germline V gene, CDR1 is ENHRY and CDR2 is SYGVKD. V was shortened by 0 bases and J by 6 bases, with 12 bases between the two germline ends. The CDR3 DNA reads TGTGCCATCAGTGAGTCGCAAGGGGGTGGTCAGCCCCAGCATTTT. Its protein is CAISESQGGGQPQHF.

The chain uses TRBV4-3 and TRBJ1-4; D not resolved. The germline V gene has CDR1 LGHNA and CDR2 YSLEER. There are 18 residues in the CDR3. V lost 0 bases and J lost 7, with 21 bases in between. Here the CDR3 reads CASSQEAKYPPRSEKLFF. The CDR3 coding sequence is TGCGCCAGCAGCCAAGAAGCCAAGTACCCCCCCCGGAGTGAAAAACTGTTTTTT.

This clonotype was detected many times. The chain carries TRBV12-3 or TRBV12-4 and TRBJ2-2; D unresolved. V was pared by 3 bases and J by 5 bases, with 13 bases between. There are 15 residues in the CDR3. The CDR3: CASSLGIGETGELFF. The DNA of the CDR3 is TGTGCCAGCAGTTTGGGGATAGGAGAAACCGGGGAGCTGTTTTTT.

The chain uses TRBV7-9 and TRBJ2-5; D possibly corresponds to TRBD1 (5 bases). Trimming stripped 4 bases from V and 5 bases from J, with 14 bases between. This CDR3 has 14 residues. Per the germline V gene, CDR1 is SEHNR and CDR2 is FQNEAQ (reference sequence). The CDR3 DNA reads as TGTGCCAGCAGCTCCACTCCGACAGAGGAGACCCAGTACTTC. Translated: CASSSTPTEETQYF.

In this sample, this clonotype turned up a few times. The chain uses TRBV7-9 and TRBJ1-2, with no clear D. This CDR3 has 13 amino acids. V lost 4 bases to trimming and J lost 8 bases, with 14 bases between them. Germline V CDR1 and CDR2: SEHNR, FQNEAQ (reference sequence). The DNA for the CDR3 is TGTGCCAGCAGCTCGTCCGGGGTTTTCGGCTACACCTTC. Protein product: CASSSSGVFGYTF.

The chain joins TRBV6-2 or TRBV6-3 to TRBJ1-1; a weak D match, TRBD1 (6 bases). The CDR3 is 15 residues long. In germline, CDR1 is MNHEY, CDR2 SVGEGT. Trimming removed 2 bases at V and 5 bases at J, with 15 bases between. In DNA form, the CDR3 reads TGTGCCAGCAGTTACGGGGGACAAGGTTCGACTGAAGCTTTCTTT. This translates into CASSYGGQGSTEAFF.

This sequence joins TRBV20-1 and TRBJ2-3; 10 positions match TRBD2. Losses at the gene ends were 6 bases for V and 0 bases for J; bases not matched to a gene: 6. The CDR3 length is 15 residues. Germline V gene data show CDR1 as DFQATT and CDR2 as SNEGSKA (reference sequence). The CDR3 sequence: CSADSGGISTDTQYF. DNA of the CDR3: TGCAGTGCCGATAGCGGGGGGATTAGCACAGATACGCAGTATTTT.

The V call is TRBV28, the J call TRBJ1-2; tentative D call: TRBD1 (5 bases). V lost 7 bases and J 6 bases, leaving 12 bases between the germline ends. Germline CDR1 and CDR2: MDHEN and SYDVKM. This CDR3 contains 12 residues. The CDR3, as DNA: TGTGCCAGCACCGTAGGACAAGATGGCTACACCTTC. This codes for CASTVGQDGYTF.

J is TRBJ2-3 and V is TRBV9; possibly TRBD2 for D (5 bases). The length of the CDR3 is 14 residues. Germline V gene lookup returns CDR1 SGDLS and CDR2 YYNGEE. Trimming took off 0 bases at V and 3 bases at J, with 8 bases between the two ends. The CDR3, as DNA: TGTGCCAGCAGCGTAGAGGGAGAGACAGATACGCAGTATTTT. Translating it yields CASSVEGETDTQYF.

This clonotype came up a few times. The chain carries TRBV5-8 and TRBJ2-3; no clear D. CDR3 size: 10 residues. Per the germline V gene, CDR1 is SGHTS and CDR2 is YDEGEE. V lost 10 bases to trimming and J lost 9 bases, with 12 bases between them. The CDR3 protein is CAVPQQTQYF. In DNA form, the CDR3 reads TGTGCCGTCCCTCAGCAAACGCAGTATTTT.

The genes are TRBV6-5 and TRBJ2-7, with 9 positions matching TRBD1. The CDR3 is 14 amino acids. In germline, CDR1 is MNHEY, CDR2 SVGAGI. V dropped 2 bases and J dropped 4; count of bases not matched to a gene: 3. CDR3 sequence: CASSYGGQGYEQYF. CDR3 bases: TGTGCCAGCAGTTACGGAGGACAGGGGTACGAGCAGTACTTC.

The table lists this clonotype with a few counts. This chain links TRBV18 with TRBJ2-2, with D hard to call. The V gene's germline CDR1 is KGHSH and CDR2 LQKENI. V dropped 2 bases and J dropped 5 bases, with 9 bases sitting between them. The CDR3 extends over 14 amino acids. The chain's CDR3 is CASSPKDGTGELFF. As DNA, the CDR3 is TGTGCCAGCTCACCAAAGGACGGAACCGGGGAGCTGTTTTTT.

There are many counts of this clonotype. The chain combines TRBV11-1 with TRBJ2-2; 9 nucleotides agree with TRBD1. The length of the CDR3 is 15 residues. Per germline, CDR1 SGHAT and CDR2 FQDESV (reference sequence). Trimming at V came to 5 bases and at J to 3 bases, leaving 4 bases not matched to a gene. The CDR3 nucleotides are TGTGCCAGCAGCCACCGGACAGGGGACACCGGGGAGCTGTTTTTT. Encoded protein: CASSHRTGDTGELFF.

This clonotype was observed a few times. Here the CDR3 DNA reads TGTGCCAGCAGTTTACCCCTGGAGTCTATAAATACGCAGTATTTT. Its translation: CASSLPLESINTQYF. The V and J genes are TRBV28 and TRBJ2-3; D is uncertain. Trimming left V 2 bases short and J 7 bases short, with 16 bases between. This CDR3 is 15 amino acids long. Germline-derived CDR1 and CDR2 are MDHEN and SYDVKM.

V usage is TRBV7-9 and J usage is TRBJ2-3, with D perhaps matching TRBD1 (7 bases). Trimming took off 2 bases at V and 0 bases at J, with 12 bases between the two ends. Germline V gives CDR1 SEHNR, CDR2 FQNEAQ (reference sequence). The CDR3 loop spans 16 amino acids. In DNA form, the CDR3 reads TGTGCCAGCAGCTTATTGCAGGGGGGAAGCACAGATACGCAGTATTTT. Its protein is CASSLLQGGSTDTQYF.

This clonotype came up a few times. The chain combines TRBV20-1 with TRBJ2-1; D may match TRBD1 or TRBD2 (7 bases each). This CDR3 contains 14 residues. Germline CDR1 and CDR2: DFQATT and SNEGSKA (reference sequence). Trimming left V 6 bases short and J 2 bases short, with 14 bases between. This chain's CDR3 is CSAVQGGPYNEQFF. The CDR3 DNA follows: TGCAGTGCCGTCCAGGGGGGGCCCTACAATGAGCAGTTCTTC.

This rearrangement joins TRBV19 to TRBJ2-4; 12 bases line up with TRBD2. This CDR3 has 16 amino acids. Germline assignment: CDR1 LNHDA and CDR2 SQIVND (reference sequence). The V segment lost 3 bases and the J segment 6 bases; nucleotides outside the gene matches: 6. The CDR3 spells CASSIVLAGGPNIQYF. CDR3 in DNA: TGTGCCAGTAGTATCGTTCTAGCGGGGGGGCCAAACATTCAGTACTTC.

This clonotype was seen a few times. The chain has TRBV12-3 or TRBV12-4 and TRBJ1-5, with D possibly TRBD1 on 5 matching bases. V gave up 9 bases and J gave up 7 bases, with 19 bases separating them. This CDR3 is 14 amino acids long. CDR3 region: CASRDGPGTQPQHF. The CDR3 DNA reads TGTGCCAGTCGGGACGGACCTGGGACGCAGCCCCAGCATTTT.

The chain is built from TRBV5-1 and TRBJ2-3, with D possibly called TRBD1 or TRBD2 (5 bases each). The length of the CDR3 is 14 residues. Germline values: CDR1 SGHRS, CDR2 YFSETQ. V was cut by 0 bases and J by 2 bases, with 7 bases left in between. The CDR3 here is CASSLEGTTDTQYF. DNA of the CDR3: TGCGCCAGCAGCTTGGAGGGGACCACAGATACGCAGTATTTT.

A few counts support this clonotype. The rearrangement joins TRBV7-6 to TRBJ2-1; D is unresolved. CDR3 length equals 12 residues. The V gene lost 4 bases and the J gene lost 8 bases, with 9 bases spanning the gap. Germline V gives CDR1 SGHVS, CDR2 FNYEAQ. The CDR3 loop is CASSSFMDEQFF. The CDR3 coding sequence is TGTGCCAGCAGCTCCTTTATGGATGAGCAGTTCTTC.

This clonotype was picked up a small number of times. The J gene is TRBJ2-1, the V gene TRBV7-8, with 10 bases aligning to TRBD1. This CDR3 region has 20 residues. CDR1 is SGHVS, CDR2 FQNEAQ, per germline. Germline trimming cut 0 bases from V and 3 bases from J; bases unmatched to any gene: 14. In DNA, the CDR3 is TGTGCCAGCAGCTTAGCTGGTTTCGGTCTCGGGACAGGGGACTACAATGAGCAGTTCTTC. It encodes CASSLAGFGLGTGDYNEQFF.

This clonotype occurred a few times. This chain uses TRBV6-6 with TRBJ2-7, with 7 nucleotides matching TRBD1. Looked up from germline, CDR1 is MNHNY and CDR2 is SVGAGI (reference sequence). The CDR3 consists of 11 residues. V trimming: 6 bases; J trimming: 6 bases; junction bases outside the gene matches: 2. This chain's CDR3 is CASRTGVEQYF. DNA of the CDR3: TGTGCCAGCAGAACAGGGGTCGAGCAGTACTTC.

Worth noting for this clonotype: A read error may account for a junction end that differs from germline. This chain joins TRBV6-1 and TRBJ1-6; 9 bases fit TRBD1. This CDR3 spans 15 amino acids. The V gene's germline CDR1 is MNHNS and CDR2 SASEGT. This CDR3 reads CASSEPGQGKAPIHF. CDR3 nucleotide sequence: TGTGCCAGCAGTGAACCGGGACAGGGAAAGGCACCCATCCACTTT.

This clonotype was seen a few times. The gene calls are TRBV7-6 and TRBJ2-1; D is unresolved. Per the germline V gene, CDR1 is SGHVS and CDR2 is FNYEAQ. With 4 bases removed from V and 8 bases from J, the gap between germline ends came to 9 bases. This CDR3 region has 12 residues. The CDR3 coding sequence is TGTGCCAGCAGCTCAACCTTGGATGAGCAGTTCTTC. Translated, it gives CASSSTLDEQFF.